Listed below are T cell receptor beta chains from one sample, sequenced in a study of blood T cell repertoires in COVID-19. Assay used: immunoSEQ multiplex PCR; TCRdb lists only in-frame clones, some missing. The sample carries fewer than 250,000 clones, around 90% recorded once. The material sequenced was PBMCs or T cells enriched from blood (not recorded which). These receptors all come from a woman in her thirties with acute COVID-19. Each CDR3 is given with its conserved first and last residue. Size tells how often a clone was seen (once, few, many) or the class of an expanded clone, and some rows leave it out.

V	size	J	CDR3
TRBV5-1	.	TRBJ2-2	CASSLLAGGVNTGELFF
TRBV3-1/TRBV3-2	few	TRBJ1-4	CASSLYGEGVSEKLFF
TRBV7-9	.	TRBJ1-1	CASSQQGGTEAFF
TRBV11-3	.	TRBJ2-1	CASSLGQGLHNEQFF
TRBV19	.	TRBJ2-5	CASSLASQETQYF
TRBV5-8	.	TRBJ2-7	CASSLARAEQYF
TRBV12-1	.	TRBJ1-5	CASSCQGARGNQPQHF
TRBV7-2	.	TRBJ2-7	CASSFGAGPEQYF
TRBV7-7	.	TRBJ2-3	CASSLGSGGSTDTQYF
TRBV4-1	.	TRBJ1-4	CASSQGGRANEKLFF
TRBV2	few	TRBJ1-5	CASRDRTAVGPQHF
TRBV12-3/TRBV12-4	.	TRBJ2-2	CASSFRGIGELFF
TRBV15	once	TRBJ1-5	CATSREGGHQPQHF
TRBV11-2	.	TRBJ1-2	CASSRPGTNYGYTF
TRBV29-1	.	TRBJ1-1	CSVDLLGAEAFF
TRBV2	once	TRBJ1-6	CASRGQGISPLHF